This entry concerns a single T cell receptor beta chain. The data originate from a study of blood T cell repertoires in COVID-19. Background on the study: COVID-19 samples collected from the United States, Italy and Spain covered acute and convalescent phases. Nucleic acid was either cDNA or gDNA, and it came from T cells, B-cell-depleted T cells, or PBMCs.

In the original processing: Estimation of nucleated cell counts was performed using reference gene primer amplification. Profiled with immunoSEQ multiplex PCR; TCRdb holds only in-frame clones, not every one. V and J calls plus clone size are reproduced from that table; the DNA served to infer D and trimming. The sample has roughly 150,000 clones, around 80% seen once. Germline CDR1 SGHNT, CDR2 YYREEE (reference sequence). V was cut by 0 bases and J by 6 bases, with 16 bases left in between. CDR3 size: 15 residues. This clonotype originated in a man in his 60s with acute or convalescent COVID-19. The sample taken for sequencing was peripheral blood. The V gene is TRBV5-4, the J gene TRBJ2-7, with TRBD2 as a possible D gene (5 bases). CDR3 amino acids: CASSLGLAGPGEQYF. The DNA of the CDR3 is TGTGCCAGCAGCTTGGGACTGGCGGGTCCGGGCGAGCAGTACTTC.